These 24 T cell receptor beta chains were all obtained from the same sample, sequenced in a study of blood T cell repertoires in COVID-19. Profiling relied on immunoSEQ multiplex PCR, and the TCRdb table lists in-frame clones only, not all of them. This sample has 200,000 to 250,000 clones, with over 60% found just once. Sequenced input: peripheral blood. These receptors were taken from a woman between 70 and 85 years old with acute or convalescent COVID-19.

A word on this clone: Other DNA sequences of this sample code for an identical CDR3. The chain has TRBV3-1 (or the pseudogene TRBV3-2) and TRBJ2-5; 8 bases agree with TRBD1. The germline V gene has CDR1 LGHDT and CDR2 YNNKEL (reference sequence). CDR3 length equals 13 residues. The trim removed 2 bases at V and 4 bases at J, leaving 0 bases unmatched. CDR3 protein: CASSQTGGETQYF. The CDR3 nucleotides are TGTGCCAGCAGCCAAACAGGGGGAGAGACCCAGTACTTC.

This rearrangement joins TRBV5-1 to TRBJ1-6; D is unresolved. The CDR3 is 14 residues long. Germline CDR1 SGHRS, CDR2 YFSETQ. V lost 1 base to trimming and J lost 7 bases, with 9 bases between them. In nucleotides, the CDR3 is TGCGCCAGCAGCTTGCTAGAAGTAAATTCACCCCTCCACTTT. Its translation: CASSLLEVNSPLHF.

The chain joins TRBV19 to TRBJ1-4, with 7 bases aligning to TRBD1. The V and J ends lost 7 bases and 8 bases, in that order; junction bases with no gene match: 10. The CDR3 length is 14 residues. Germline loops: CDR1 LNHDA, CDR2 SQIVND (reference sequence). The CDR3 bases are TGTGCCAGTACGCCCCGACAGGGTGAGGAAAAACTGTTTTTT. Its protein product is CASTPRQGEEKLFF. Full variable domain (outside the CDR3, taken from reference TRBV19 and TRBJ1-4): DGGITQSPKYLFRKEGQNVTLSCEQNLNHDAMYWYRQDPGQGLRLIYYSQIVNDFQKGDIAEGYSVSREKKESFPLTVTSAQKNPTAFYLCASTPRQGEEKLFFGSGTQLSVL.

V gene TRBV5-4 combines with J gene TRBJ1-4; 7 bases are shared with TRBD1. This CDR3 has 16 residues. Looked up from germline, CDR1 is SGHNT and CDR2 is YYREEE (reference sequence). Trimming cost V 1 base and J 7 bases; bases outside gene matches: 10. The CDR3 DNA sequence: TGTGCCAGCAGCTTGAGGGCGACAGGGCTACCTGAAAAACTGTTTTTT. Protein sequence: CASSLRATGLPEKLFF.

The rearrangement uses TRBV18 and TRBJ2-5; the match to TRBD2 covers 7 bases. CDR1 KGHSH and CDR2 LQKENI come from the germline V gene. The junction had 10 bases not matched to a gene; V was cut back by 3 bases and J by 0 bases. The CDR3 runs 17 residues. The chain's CDR3 is CASSPNRDYTYQETQYF. The CDR3 DNA sequence: TGTGCCAGCTCACCTAACCGGGACTATACCTACCAAGAGACCCAGTACTTC.

This clone was observed a few times. V and J are TRBV7-3 and TRBJ2-5; D is unclear. Per the germline V gene, CDR1 is SGHTA and CDR2 is FQGTGA. The length of the CDR3 is 13 residues. V dropped 6 bases and J dropped 6 bases, with 14 bases sitting between them. This chain's CDR3 is CASSIINSQTQYF. CDR3 in DNA: TGTGCCAGCAGTATTATAAACTCCCAGACCCAGTACTTC.

V is TRBV5-1 and J is TRBJ2-2, with a possible D match to TRBD1 (6 bases). Per the germline V gene, CDR1 is SGHRS and CDR2 is YFSETQ. Trimming pared 5 bases from V and 0 bases from J, leaving 11 bases between. The CDR3 totals 15 residues. CDR3 coding DNA: TGCGCCAGCAGTTCCGGGACAACGAACACCGGGGAGCTGTTTTTT. Protein: CASSSGTTNTGELFF. The full variable domain, with the rest looked up from reference TRBV5-1 and TRBJ2-2, is KAGVTQTPRYLIKTRGQQVTLSCSPISGHRSVSWYQQTPGQGLQFLFEYFSETQRNKGNFPGRFSGRQFSNSRSEMNVSTLELGDSALYLCASSSGTTNTGELFFGEGSRLTVL.

The rearrangement uses TRBV5-4 and TRBJ2-7; 7 positions agree with TRBD2. CDR1 SGHNT and CDR2 YYREEE come from the germline V gene (reference sequence). There are 16 residues in the CDR3. V was clipped by 3 bases and J by 3 bases; unmatched bases: 12. CDR3 sequence (DNA): TGTGCCAGCAGCTCCAGACTAGCTGGGAGTCGCTACGAGCAGTACTTC. As protein: CASSSRLAGSRYEQYF.

V is TRBV7-3 and J is TRBJ2-1; no reliable D call. Germline V lookup: CDR1 SGHTA, CDR2 FQGTGA. The CDR3 is made up of 13 amino acids. Trimming left V 2 bases short and J 6 bases short, with 8 bases between. The CDR3 nucleotides are TGTGCCAGCAGCTTAGGCCGATCCAATGAGCAGTTCTTC. It is translated as CASSLGRSNEQFF.

J is TRBJ1-5 and V is TRBV19, with 7 bases matching TRBD1. The CDR3 is 16 residues long. Germline trimming cut 5 bases from V and 7 bases from J; bases unmatched to any gene: 14. CDR1 and CDR2 (germline): LNHDA, SQIVND (reference sequence). DNA of the CDR3: TGTGCCAGTAGTCCCCCGACAGGGATCACGGGACAGCCCCAGCATTTT. It is translated as CASSPPTGITGQPQHF. The full variable domain, its missing parts supplied by reference TRBV19 and TRBJ1-5, is DGGITQSPKYLFRKEGQNVTLSCEQNLNHDAMYWYRQDPGQGLRLIYYSQIVNDFQKGDIAEGYSVSREKKESFPLTVTSAQKNPTAFYLCASSPPTGITGQPQHFGDGTRLSIL.

The rearrangement uses TRBV11-3 and TRBJ2-1; no clear D gene. In germline, CDR1 is SGHNT, CDR2 YENEEA. The CDR3 length is 13 residues. V lost 5 bases and J lost 8, with 13 bases in between. The CDR3 nucleotides are TGTGCCAGCAGCGATAACAGTGTCCATGAGCAGTTCTTC. Encoded protein: CASSDNSVHEQFF.

This clone was detected a few times. CDR3 in amino acids: CAWSRGTYEQYF. CDR3 DNA sequence: TGTGCCTGGAGCAGGGGGACCTACGAGCAGTACTTC. The chain employs TRBV30 and TRBJ2-7; TRBD1 aligns across 7 bases. The J segment lost 2 bases and the V segment lost 3 bases, leaving 1 base of the junction unmatched. This CDR3 region has 12 residues. From germline, CDR1 is GTSNPN and CDR2 SVGIG (reference sequence).

This clone was picked up one time. This rearrangement joins TRBV18 to TRBJ2-1, with 10 nucleotides matching TRBD2. The CDR3 is made up of 16 amino acids. Germline lookup yields CDR1 KGHSH and CDR2 LQKENI. V shed 3 bases and J 2 bases; nucleotides not matched to a gene: 4. CDR3 amino acids: CASSPLAGDAYNEQFF. CDR3 DNA: TGTGCCAGCTCACCCCTAGCGGGAGACGCCTACAATGAGCAGTTCTTC. Drawing the rest from reference TRBV18 and TRBJ2-1, the complete variable domain is NAGVMQNPRHLVRRRGQEARLRCSPMKGHSHVYWYRQLPEEGLKFMVYLQKENIIDESGMPKERFSAEFPKEGPSILRIQQVVRGDSAAYFCASSPLAGDAYNEQFFGPGTRLTVL.

This chain links TRBV5-1 with TRBJ1-4; D is unresolved. The V end lost 4 bases, the J end lost 0 bases, and 7 bases lay between the germline ends. The length of the CDR3 is 14 residues. Germline CDR1 SGHRS, CDR2 YFSETQ. This chain's CDR3 is CASSPLATNEKLFF. In DNA form, the CDR3 reads TGCGCCAGCAGCCCCCTAGCAACTAATGAAAAACTGTTTTTT.

V is TRBV10-3 and J is TRBJ2-3; D possibly corresponds to TRBD2 (5 bases). Looked up from germline, CDR1 is ENHRY and CDR2 is SYGVKD. V gave up 3 bases and J gave up 1 base, with 8 bases separating them. CDR3 length equals 14 residues. CDR3 nucleotides: TGTGCCATCAGTGATTCCGGGGGCACAGATACGCAGTATTTT. Encoded protein: CAISDSGGTDTQYF.

The rearrangement uses TRBV21-1 and TRBJ1-5; the table's D gene call, TRBD1, was not cross checked with the DNA. TRBV21-1 is tagged as a pseudogene. CDR3 length: 21 amino acids. CDR3 bases: TGTGCCAGCAGCAAACAGGACAGGGGGGACAACTTTACCCAACTTTATCAGCCCCAGCATTTT. It is translated as CASSKQDRGDNFTQLYQPQHF.

The gene calls are TRBV3-1 (or the pseudogene TRBV3-2) and TRBJ2-7; 8 bases are a match to TRBD1. V trimming: 0 bases; J trimming: 2 bases; junction bases outside the gene matches: 6. The CDR3 contains 16 residues. The germline V gene encodes CDR1 LGHDT and CDR2 YNNKEL (reference sequence). The CDR3 here is CASSQDLTGAAYEQYF. CDR3 nucleotide sequence: TGTGCCAGCAGCCAAGATCTGACAGGGGCAGCCTACGAGCAGTACTTC.

This clone was counted a single time. The chain recombines TRBV5-1 with TRBJ1-1, with a possible D match to TRBD1 (6 bases). This CDR3 is built from 13 residues. Looked up from germline, CDR1 is SGHRS and CDR2 is YFSETQ. Trimming shortened V by 3 bases and J by 8 bases, and 14 bases separated the two germline ends. This chain's CDR3 is CASSSAPTGEAFF. The CDR3 coding sequence is TGCGCCAGCAGCTCCGCCCCGACAGGCGAAGCTTTCTTT.

This clone was seen a few times. The rearrangement uses TRBV7-9 and TRBJ2-3; D may be TRBD1 (5 bases). CDR1 and CDR2 from the germline V gene are SEHNR and FQNEAQ (reference sequence). Trimming shortened V by 0 bases and J by 1 base, and 5 bases separated the two germline ends. The CDR3 contains 14 residues. This CDR3 is CASSLAGGTDTQYF. The CDR3 coding sequence is TGTGCCAGCAGCTTAGCAGGGGGCACAGATACGCAGTATTTT.

This rearrangement joins TRBV3-1 (or the pseudogene TRBV3-2) to TRBJ2-5, with TRBD2 matching over 9 bases. CDR3 size: 17 residues. The V gene end was trimmed by 2 bases and the J gene end by 3 bases; junction bases not matched to a gene: 10. Germline loops: CDR1 LGHDT, CDR2 YNNKEL (reference sequence). CDR3 sequence (DNA): TGTGCCAGCAGCCAAATAGCGGGAGAGGAAGCGGAAGAGACCCAGTACTTC. Protein product: CASSQIAGEEAEETQYF.

The J gene is TRBJ2-1, the V gene TRBV3-1 (or the pseudogene TRBV3-2); 14 nucleotides line up with TRBD2. Unmatched junction bases numbered 4, after V lost 3 bases and J lost 6 bases. Looked up from germline, CDR1 is LGHDT and CDR2 is YNNKEL (reference sequence). This CDR3 contains 16 residues. The CDR3 region is CASSHSGLAGANEQFF. CDR3 DNA sequence: TGTGCCAGCAGCCATTCGGGACTAGCGGGAGCCAATGAGCAGTTCTTC.

V is TRBV18 and J is TRBJ1-3, with 10 nucleotides matching TRBD1. This CDR3 spans 16 amino acids. Germline values: CDR1 KGHSH, CDR2 LQKENI. Trimming at V came to 3 bases and at J to 3 bases, leaving 5 bases not matched to a gene. The CDR3 sequence: CASSPPGTGVGNTIYF. As DNA, the CDR3 is TGTGCCAGCTCACCTCCTGGGACAGGGGTTGGAAACACCATATATTTT. The full variable domain, with the rest looked up from reference TRBV18 and TRBJ1-3, is NAGVMQNPRHLVRRRGQEARLRCSPMKGHSHVYWYRQLPEEGLKFMVYLQKENIIDESGMPKERFSAEFPKEGPSILRIQQVVRGDSAAYFCASSPPGTGVGNTIYFGEGSWLTVV.

The CDR3 bases are TGTGCCAGCAGCCCGGCGGGGAGGACCCCTTCCTACGAGCAGTACTTC. Residues: CASSPAGRTPSYEQYF. This chain uses TRBV5-6 with TRBJ2-7; tentatively, D is TRBD2 (6 bases). V gave up 4 bases and J gave up 1 base, with 18 bases separating them. Germline loops: CDR1 SGHDT, CDR2 YYEEEE. The CDR3 runs to 16 residues. Full variable domain (remainder filled in from reference TRBV5-6 and TRBJ2-7): DAGVTQSPTHLIKTRGQQVTLRCSPKSGHDTVSWYQQALGQGPQFIFQYYEEEERQRGNFPDRFSGHQFPNYSSELNVNALLLGDSALYLCASSPAGRTPSYEQYFGPGTRLTVT.

The chain carries TRBV18 and TRBJ2-1; 15 nucleotides line up with TRBD2. The germline V gene has CDR1 KGHSH and CDR2 LQKENI. The CDR3 length is 17 residues. Trimming cost V 3 bases and J 9 bases; bases outside gene matches: 9. This CDR3 is CASSPGLAGGSLGEQFF. The CDR3 DNA reads as TGTGCCAGCTCACCCGGACTAGCGGGAGGGAGTCTCGGTGAGCAGTTCTTC. The complete variable domain, with remaining parts taken from reference TRBV18 and TRBJ2-1, reads NAGVMQNPRHLVRRRGQEARLRCSPMKGHSHVYWYRQLPEEGLKFMVYLQKENIIDESGMPKERFSAEFPKEGPSILRIQQVVRGDSAAYFCASSPGLAGGSLGEQFFGPGTRLTVL.